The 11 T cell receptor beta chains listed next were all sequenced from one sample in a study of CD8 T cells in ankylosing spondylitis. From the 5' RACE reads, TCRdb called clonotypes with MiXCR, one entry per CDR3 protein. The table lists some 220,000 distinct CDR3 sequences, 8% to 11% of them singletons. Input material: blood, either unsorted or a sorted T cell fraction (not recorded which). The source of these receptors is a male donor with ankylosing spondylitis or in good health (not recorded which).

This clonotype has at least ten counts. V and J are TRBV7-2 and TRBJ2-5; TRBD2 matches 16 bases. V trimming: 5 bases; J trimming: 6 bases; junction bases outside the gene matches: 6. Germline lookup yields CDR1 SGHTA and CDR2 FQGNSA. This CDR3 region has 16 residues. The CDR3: CASSPGTSGGAKTQYF. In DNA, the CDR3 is TGTGCCAGCAGCCCGGGGACTAGCGGGGGGGCGAAGACCCAGTACTTC.

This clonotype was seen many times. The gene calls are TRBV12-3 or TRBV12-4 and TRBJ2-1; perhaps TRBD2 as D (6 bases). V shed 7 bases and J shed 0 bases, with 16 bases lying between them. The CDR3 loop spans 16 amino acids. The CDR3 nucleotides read TGTGCCAGCACCCCCGGGAGACCCAGCTCCTACAATGAGCAGTTCTTC. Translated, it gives CASTPGRPSSYNEQFF.

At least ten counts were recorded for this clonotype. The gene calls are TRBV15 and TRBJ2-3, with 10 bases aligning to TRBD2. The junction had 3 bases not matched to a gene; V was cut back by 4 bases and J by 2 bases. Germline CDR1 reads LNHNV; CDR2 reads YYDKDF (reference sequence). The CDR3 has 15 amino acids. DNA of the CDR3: TGTGCCACCAGCAAGAGCGGGAGGGCCACAGATACGCAGTATTTT. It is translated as CATSKSGRATDTQYF. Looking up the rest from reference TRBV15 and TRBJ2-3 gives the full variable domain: DAMVIQNPRYQVTQFGKPVTLSCSQTLNHNVMYWYQQKSSQAPKLLFHYYDKDFNNEADTPDNFQSRRPNTSFCFLDIRSPGLGDTAMYLCATSKSGRATDTQYFGPGTRLTVL.

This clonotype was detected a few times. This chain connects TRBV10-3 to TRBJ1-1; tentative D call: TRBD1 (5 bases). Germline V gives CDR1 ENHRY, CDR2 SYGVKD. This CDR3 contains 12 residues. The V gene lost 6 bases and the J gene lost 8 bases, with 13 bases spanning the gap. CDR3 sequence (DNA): TGTGCCATCAGGATAACAGGAGGCGAAGCTTTCTTT. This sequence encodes CAIRITGGEAFF.

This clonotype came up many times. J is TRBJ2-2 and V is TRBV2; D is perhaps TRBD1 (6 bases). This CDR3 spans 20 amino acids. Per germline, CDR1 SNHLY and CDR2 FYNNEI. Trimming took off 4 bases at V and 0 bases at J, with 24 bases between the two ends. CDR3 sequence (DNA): TGTGCCAGCAGTGCCCCGGGACAAATAGGTGGTGGCCCGAACACCGGGGAGCTGTTTTTT. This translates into CASSAPGQIGGGPNTGELFF.

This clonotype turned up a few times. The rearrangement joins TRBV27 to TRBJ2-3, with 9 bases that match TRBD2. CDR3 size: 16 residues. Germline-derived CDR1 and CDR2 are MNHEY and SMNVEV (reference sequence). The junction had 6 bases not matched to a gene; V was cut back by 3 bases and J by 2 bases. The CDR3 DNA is TGTGCCAGCAGTTTGGGTAGCGGGGGCTTCACAGATACGCAGTATTTT. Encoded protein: CASSLGSGGFTDTQYF.

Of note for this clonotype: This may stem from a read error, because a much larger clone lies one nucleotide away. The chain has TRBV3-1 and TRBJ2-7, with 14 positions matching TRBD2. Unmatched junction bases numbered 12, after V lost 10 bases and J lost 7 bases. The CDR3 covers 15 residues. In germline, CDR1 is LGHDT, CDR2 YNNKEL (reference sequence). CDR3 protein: CATCLAGLAGVEQYF. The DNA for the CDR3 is TGTGCCACCTGCCTCGCGGGACTAGCGGGAGTGGAGCAGTACTTC.

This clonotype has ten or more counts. CDR3 residues: CASRGTYLYEQYF. The CDR3 region has the DNA TGTGCCAGCAGGGGGACGTACCTCTACGAGCAGTACTTC. This rearrangement joins TRBV28 to TRBJ2-7; D tentatively reads TRBD1 or TRBD2 (5 bases each). The CDR3 is 13 amino acids. V gave up 6 bases and J gave up 3 bases, with 12 bases separating them. Germline CDR1 and CDR2: MDHEN and SYDVKM.

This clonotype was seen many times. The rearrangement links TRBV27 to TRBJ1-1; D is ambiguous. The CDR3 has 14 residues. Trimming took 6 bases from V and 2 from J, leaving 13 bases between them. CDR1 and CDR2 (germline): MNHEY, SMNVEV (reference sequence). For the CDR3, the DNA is TGTGCCAGCAGCTTGGCCCTCCCAAACACTGAAGCTTTCTTT. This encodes CASSLALPNTEAFF.

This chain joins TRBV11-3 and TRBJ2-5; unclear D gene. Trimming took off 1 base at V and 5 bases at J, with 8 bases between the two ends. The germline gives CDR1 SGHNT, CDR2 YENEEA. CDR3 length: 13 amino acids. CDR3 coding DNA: TGTGCCAGCAGCTTAGGCGACTCGGAGACCCAGTACTTC. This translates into CASSLGDSETQYF.

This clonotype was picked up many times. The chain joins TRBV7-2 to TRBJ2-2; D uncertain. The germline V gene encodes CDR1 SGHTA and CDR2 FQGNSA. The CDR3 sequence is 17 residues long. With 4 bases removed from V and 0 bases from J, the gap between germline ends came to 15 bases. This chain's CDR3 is CASSSQVTYSNTGELFF. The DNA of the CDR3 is TGTGCCAGCAGCTCGCAAGTCACCTACTCGAACACCGGGGAGCTGTTTTTT.